These T cell receptor beta chains were read from a single sample in a study of cytomegalovirus exposure and HLA in healthy donors. The repertoire was sequenced with immunoSEQ multiplex PCR; TCRdb's copy has only in-frame clones and lacks some. The sample includes under 130,000 clones, about 86% of them seen just once. Sequencing was carried out using PBMCs. The receptors come from a woman between 18 and 30 years old in good health and CMV-seropositive. Each CDR3 is given without its conserved first and last residue. Each record gives: V gene, CDR3 protein.

TRBV5-4,ASSPKDRATGDTEAF
TRBV11-3,ASSLRTGSTEAF
TRBV4-1,ASSQKRTSGGSGGELF
TRBV28,ASSPGGSGNTIY
TRBV6-6,ASSYLTGKDTEAF
TRBV28,ASSLTTGAGNTIY
TRBV27,ASRSGQSSYEQY
TRBV6-1,ASSEEATQAIYGYT
TRBV18,ASSQGQGAYGYT
TRBV2,ASVRLRYEQY
TRBV18,ASSPGRNRDRGHEQY
TRBV18,ASSPPGGTDSNQPQH
TRBV5-4,ASSSPRHLSGYGYT
TRBV4-1,ASSRNRGFDELVYGYT
TRBV6-1,ASSSFGQGPYEQY
TRBV9,ASSVAQGTGDGYT
TRBV6-1,ASSEIFVGDQPQH
TRBV4-2,ASSLPGQGPTEAF
TRBV29-1,STKEPGTSGGRYNEQF
TRBV30,AWSLTVGYT
TRBV12-2,ASRPLTPSGILYEQY
TRBV10-3,AIGQGGDTEAF
TRBV11-3,ASSEVAGGTGELF
TRBV4-2,ASSPYPWTSVAEQF
TRBV15,ATSRGPRVYGYT
TRBV28,ASSIGQLEGRY
TRBV5-1,ASTRTGGNTEAF
TRBV27,ASRPGTSGNTAYEQY
TRBV7-9,ASGEQGNTEAF
TRBV6-1,ASSEALRDSYGYT
TRBV5-6,ASSSSGTGHYEQY
TRBV5-1,ASSLVGDRAREQY
TRBV7-6,ASSDLGHEQY
TRBV4-1,ASSQDPAGYNEQF
TRBV10-3,AISDRQGNEQY
TRBV30,AWSLGRNTEAF
TRBV19,ASSIRQGIYEQY
TRBV28,ASSTGGYEQY
TRBV10-3,AISDSAGLDSPLH
TRBV5-1,ASSPQGWTEAF
TRBV30,AWSGLAGETQY
TRBV11-2,ASSPGAGDYEQY
TRBV6-6,ASRGQGSSYEQY
TRBV9,ASSVEGLAGVETQY
TRBV6-5,ASRGAGLNDNEQF
TRBV7-9,ASRKGRDGYT
TRBV5-4,ASSGTGDLSGYT
TRBV7-2,ASSPTRNTGELF
TRBV7-2,ASSLGGTLTVGTQH
TRBV5-4,ASSSVGTITDTQY
TRBV4-2,ASSQDGGTEIYGYT
TRBV28,ASSFALSQPQH
TRBV11-2,ASSWGQASKEY
TRBV30,AWSGAGHGYNEQF
TRBV18,ASSPGAGELF
TRBV27,ASSLTGANVLT
TRBV29-1,SVKIDNQPQH